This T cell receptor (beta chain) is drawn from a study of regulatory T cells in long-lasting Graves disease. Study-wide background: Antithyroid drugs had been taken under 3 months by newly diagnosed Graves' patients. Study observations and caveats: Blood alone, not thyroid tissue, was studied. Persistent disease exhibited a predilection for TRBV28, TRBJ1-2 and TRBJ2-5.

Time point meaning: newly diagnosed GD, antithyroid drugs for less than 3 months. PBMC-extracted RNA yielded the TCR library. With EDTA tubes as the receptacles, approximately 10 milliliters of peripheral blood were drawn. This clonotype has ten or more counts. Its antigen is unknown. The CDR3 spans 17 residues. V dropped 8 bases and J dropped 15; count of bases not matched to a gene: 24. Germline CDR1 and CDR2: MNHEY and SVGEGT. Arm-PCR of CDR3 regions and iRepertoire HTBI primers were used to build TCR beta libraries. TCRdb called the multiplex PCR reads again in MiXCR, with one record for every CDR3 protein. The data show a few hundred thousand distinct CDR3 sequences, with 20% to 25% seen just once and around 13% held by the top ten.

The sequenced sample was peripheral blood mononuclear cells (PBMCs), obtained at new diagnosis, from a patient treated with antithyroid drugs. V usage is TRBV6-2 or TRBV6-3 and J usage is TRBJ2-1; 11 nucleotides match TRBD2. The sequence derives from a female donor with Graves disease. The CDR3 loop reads CASAEGPGMLAGGGLFF. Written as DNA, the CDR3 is TGTGCCAGCGCTGAGGGACCCGGAATGCTAGCGGGGGGTGGTCTGTTCTTC.